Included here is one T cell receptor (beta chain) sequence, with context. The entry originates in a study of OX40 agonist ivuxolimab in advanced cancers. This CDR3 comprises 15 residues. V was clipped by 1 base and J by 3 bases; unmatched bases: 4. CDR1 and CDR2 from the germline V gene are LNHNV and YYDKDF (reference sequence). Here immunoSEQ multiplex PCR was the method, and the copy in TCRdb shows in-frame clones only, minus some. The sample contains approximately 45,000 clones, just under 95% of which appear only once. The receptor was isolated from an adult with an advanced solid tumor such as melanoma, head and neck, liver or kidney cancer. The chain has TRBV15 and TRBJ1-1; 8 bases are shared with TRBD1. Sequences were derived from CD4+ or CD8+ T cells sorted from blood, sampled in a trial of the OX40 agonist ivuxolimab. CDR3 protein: CATSRADRVDTEAFF. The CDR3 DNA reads TGTGCCACCAGCAGAGCGGACAGGGTGGACACTGAAGCTTTCTTT.